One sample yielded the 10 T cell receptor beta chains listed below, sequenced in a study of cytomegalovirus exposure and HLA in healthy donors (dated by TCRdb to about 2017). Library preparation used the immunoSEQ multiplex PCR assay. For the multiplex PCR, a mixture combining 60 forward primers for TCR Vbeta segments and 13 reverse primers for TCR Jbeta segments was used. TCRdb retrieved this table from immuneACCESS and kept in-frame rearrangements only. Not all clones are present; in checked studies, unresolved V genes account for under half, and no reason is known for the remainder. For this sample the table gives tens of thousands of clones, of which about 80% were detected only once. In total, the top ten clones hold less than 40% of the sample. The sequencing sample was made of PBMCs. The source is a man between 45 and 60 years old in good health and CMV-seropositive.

The CDR3 DNA reads TGTGCCAGCAGTTACTCGCGGGATACGCAGTATTTT. Amino acids: CASSYSRDTQYF. The chain employs TRBV6-5 and TRBJ2-3, with D unresolved. CDR1 is MNHEY and CDR2 is SVGAGI in the germline V gene. Trimming shortened V by 0 bases and J by 6 bases, and 4 bases separated the two germline ends. This CDR3 contains 12 residues.

The CDR3 DNA reads TGCAGCGCCGTACTAGCGGTCCCCTACAATGAGCAGTTCTTC. This gives the protein CSAVLAVPYNEQFF. This rearrangement joins TRBV29-1 to TRBJ2-1, with 8 bases fitting TRBD2. Per germline, CDR1 SQVTM and CDR2 ANQGSEA. J was trimmed by 2 bases and V by 7 bases; bases with no gene match: 7. The CDR3 is made up of 14 amino acids.

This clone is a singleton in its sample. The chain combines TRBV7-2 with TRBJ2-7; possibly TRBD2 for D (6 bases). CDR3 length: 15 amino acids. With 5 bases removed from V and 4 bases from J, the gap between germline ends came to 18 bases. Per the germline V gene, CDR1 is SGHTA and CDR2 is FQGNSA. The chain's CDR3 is CASSPGTSNRYEQYF. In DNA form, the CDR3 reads TGTGCCAGCAGCCCCGGGACTTCCAACCGGTACGAGCAGTACTTC.

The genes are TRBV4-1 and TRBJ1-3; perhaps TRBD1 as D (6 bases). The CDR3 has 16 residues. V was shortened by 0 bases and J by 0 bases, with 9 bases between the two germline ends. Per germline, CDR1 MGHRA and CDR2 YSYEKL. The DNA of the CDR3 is TGCGCCAGCAGCCAAGAATCAGGGGTCTCTGGAAACACCATATATTTT. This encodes CASSQESGVSGNTIYF.

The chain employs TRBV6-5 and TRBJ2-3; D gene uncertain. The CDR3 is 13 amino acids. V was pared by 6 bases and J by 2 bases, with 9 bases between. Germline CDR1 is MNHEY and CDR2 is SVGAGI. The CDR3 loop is CASRATNTDTQYF. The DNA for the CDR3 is TGTGCCAGCAGAGCCACTAACACAGATACGCAGTATTTT.

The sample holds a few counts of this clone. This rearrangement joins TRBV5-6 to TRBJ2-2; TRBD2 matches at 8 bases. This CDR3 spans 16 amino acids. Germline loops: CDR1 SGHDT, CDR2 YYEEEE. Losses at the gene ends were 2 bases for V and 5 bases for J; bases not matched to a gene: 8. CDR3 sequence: CASSFGPGGPTGELFF. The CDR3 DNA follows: TGTGCCAGCAGCTTTGGTCCGGGAGGGCCAACCGGGGAGCTGTTTTTT.

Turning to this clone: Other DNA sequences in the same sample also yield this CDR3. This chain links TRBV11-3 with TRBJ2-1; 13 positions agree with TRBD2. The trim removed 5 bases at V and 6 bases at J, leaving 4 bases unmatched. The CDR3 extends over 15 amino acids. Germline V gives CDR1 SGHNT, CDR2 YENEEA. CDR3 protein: CASSPGLAGANEQFF. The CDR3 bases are TGTGCCAGCAGCCCCGGACTAGCGGGAGCCAATGAGCAGTTCTTC.

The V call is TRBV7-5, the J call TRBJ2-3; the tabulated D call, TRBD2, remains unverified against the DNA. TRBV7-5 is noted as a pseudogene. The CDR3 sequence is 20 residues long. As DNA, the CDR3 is TGTGCCAGAAGCTTAGCGCTGTGGCTAGCGGGAGTCGTGGGATCAGATACGCAGTATTTT. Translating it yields CARSLALWLAGVVGSDTQYF.

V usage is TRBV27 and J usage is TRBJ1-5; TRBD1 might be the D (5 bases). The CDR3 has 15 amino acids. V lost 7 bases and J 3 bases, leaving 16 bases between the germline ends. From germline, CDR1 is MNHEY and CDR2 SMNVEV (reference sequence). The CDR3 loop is CASNAGGSFNQPQHF. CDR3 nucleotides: TGTGCCAGCAACGCCGGGGGGAGCTTCAATCAGCCCCAGCATTTT.

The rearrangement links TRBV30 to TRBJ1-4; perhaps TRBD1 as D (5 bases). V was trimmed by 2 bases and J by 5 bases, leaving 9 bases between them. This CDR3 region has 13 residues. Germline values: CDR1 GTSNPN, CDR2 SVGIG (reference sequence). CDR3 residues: CAWSLGGNEKLFF. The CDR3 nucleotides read TGTGCCTGGAGTCTCGGGGGGAATGAAAAACTGTTTTTT. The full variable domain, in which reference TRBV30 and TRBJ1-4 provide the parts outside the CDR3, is SQTIHQWPATLVQPVGSPLSLECTVEGTSNPNLYWYRQAAGRGLQLLFYSVGIGQISSEVPQNLSASRPQDRQFILSSKKLLLSDSGFYLCAWSLGGNEKLFFGSGTQLSVL.